The rows below give T cell receptor beta chains drawn from one sample of a study of T cell responses to AZD1222 COVID-19 vaccine. Measured with immunoSEQ multiplex PCR; TCRdb has only the in-frame clones, and not every one. The sample records 14,000 or so clones, around 80% being singletons. The sample here was peripheral blood, taken 28 days after the second AZD1222 dose. The source of these receptors is an adult who received the AZD1222 COVID-19 vaccine. CDR3s include the opening cysteine and the closing phenylalanine or tryptophan. The order of the fields is D gene, J gene, CDR3 length, V gene, CDR3 DNA, CDR3 protein. A D gene is named only where the DNA matches it firmly.

>.|TRBJ2-1|11|TRBV30
TGTGCCTGGAGTGTCGCTAGCGATCAGATCTTC
CAWSVASDQIF
>.|TRBJ2-6|17|TRBV3-1/TRBV3-2
TGTGCCAGCAGCCAAGATGGAGGGGGCGCTGGGGCCAACGTCCTGACTTTC
CASSQDGGGAGANVLTF
>.|TRBJ1-2|18|TRBV3-1/TRBV3-2
TGTGCCAGCAGCCAAGTACTTGACAGCCAAAATTTTAACTATGGCTACACCTTC
CASSQVLDSQNFNYGYTF
>.|TRBJ1-6|20|TRBV7-3
TGTGCCAGCAGCCCCCTGATGGCAGGGCTTAATAGCTCCTATAATTCACCCCTCCACTTT
CASSPLMAGLNSSYNSPLHF
>.|TRBJ2-2|12|TRBV30
TGTGCCTGGGGAAGTTACATCGGGGAGCTGTTTTTT
CAWGSYIGELFF
>.|TRBJ2-7|15|TRBV7-6
TGTGCCAGCAGCTTACTAGCGAGCGACTCCTACGAGCAGTACTTC
CASSLLASDSYEQYF
>.|TRBJ1-6|15|TRBV9
TGTGCCAGCAGCGCTACTCCCCAAGATGCGTCACCCCTCCACTTT
CASSATPQDASPLHF
>.|TRBJ1-1|14|TRBV5-6
TGTGCCAGCAGGGCAGGGATCTTGGGCACTGAAGCTTTCTTT
CASRAGILGTEAFF
>.|TRBJ1-5|15|TRBV28
TGTGCCAGCAGTTTGGGCGCTGGACGTAATCAGCCCCAGCATTTT
CASSLGAGRNQPQHF
>.|TRBJ1-1|14|TRBV3-1/TRBV3-2
TGTGCCAGCAGCCGCGACACTCTGGGCACTGAAGCTTTCTTT
CASSRDTLGTEAFF
>TRBD1|TRBJ1-2|14|TRBV5-4
TGTGCCAGCAGCCCTGGGACAGGGGACTATGGCTACACCTTC
CASSPGTGDYGYTF
>.|TRBJ1-2|13|TRBV12-3/TRBV12-4
TGTGCCAGCAGTTTAGCCGGGGACCCAGGCTACACCTTC
CASSLAGDPGYTF
>.|TRBJ1-1|13|TRBV18
TGTGCCAGCTCATCATCCAGGGAGGGTGAAGCTTTCTTT
CASSSSREGEAFF